A single sample is the source of the 9 T cell receptor beta chains below, sequenced in a study of T cells in Graves' hyperthyroidism and ophthalmopathy. There were TCR beta CDR3 regions amplified from RNA transcripts. The TCR CDR3 was amplified in a first-round RT-PCR using the HTBI primer set. From the multiplex PCR reads, TCRdb called clonotypes with MiXCR, one entry per CDR3 protein. The table includes some 350,000 distinct CDR3 sequences, approximately 15% detected once. Material: blood. These receptors were taken from a woman aged 18-35 years with Graves' hyperthyroidism that later progressed to Graves' ophthalmopathy.

This clonotype occurred many times. The chain carries TRBV5-1 and TRBJ1-2; D perhaps matches TRBD1 (5 bases). CDR3 length equals 16 residues. The germline V and J ends were trimmed by 1 base and 9 bases, with 22 bases remaining between them. From germline, CDR1 is SGHRS and CDR2 YFSETQ. This CDR3 is CASSLFGAASRGCYTF. As DNA, the CDR3 is TGCGCCAGCAGCTTGTTCGGGGCAGCCTCTCGGGGGTGCTACACCTTC.

This clonotype was found many times. The chain is built from TRBV28 and TRBJ2-7; D unresolved. Germline V gives CDR1 MDHEN, CDR2 SYDVKM. V lost 7 bases and J 2 bases, leaving 15 bases between the germline ends. The length of the CDR3 is 14 residues. The DNA for the CDR3 is TGTGCCAGCACCTCTTGGGTATCCCCCTACGAGCAGTACTTC. Its protein is CASTSWVSPYEQYF.

In this sample, this clonotype turned up many times. This rearrangement joins TRBV12-3 or TRBV12-4 to TRBJ2-1, with 9 bases that match TRBD1. V was pared by 2 bases and J by 5 bases, with 4 bases of the junction left unmatched. The CDR3 consists of 15 residues. Here the CDR3 reads CASSLQQGADNEQFF. The CDR3 coding sequence is TGTGCCAGCAGTTTACAACAGGGGGCCGACAATGAGCAGTTCTTC.

This clonotype has only one observation. With a much larger clone just one base away, this may be a read error. V and J are TRBV7-6 and TRBJ1-1; weak D call: TRBD1 (6 bases). The CDR3 contains 13 residues. Germline V CDR1 and CDR2: SGHVS, FNYEAQ. The CDR3 protein is CVSSRGLNTEAFF. Written as DNA, the CDR3 is TGTGTCAGCAGCAGGGGCCTGAACACTGAAGCTTTCTTT.

The rearrangement uses TRBV11-2 and TRBJ1-1, with 9 bases that match TRBD1. Germline V gene sequence: CDR1 SGHAT, CDR2 FQNNGV. There are 14 residues in the CDR3. With 5 bases clipped from V and 4 bases from J, the junction kept 5 bases outside the gene matches. For the CDR3, the DNA is TGTGCCAGCAGCATATCGACAGGGGGCACTGAAGCTTTCTTT. Its protein is CASSISTGGTEAFF.

This clonotype showed up many times. This chain uses TRBV11-2 with TRBJ2-3; D may be TRBD1 (6 bases). Trimming took off 5 bases at V and 4 bases at J, with 13 bases between the two ends. The length of the CDR3 is 14 residues. In germline, CDR1 is SGHAT, CDR2 FQNNGV. CDR3 sequence reads: CASSKENRADTQYF. For the CDR3, the DNA is TGTGCCAGCAGCAAAGAGAACAGGGCAGATACGCAGTATTTT.

In this sample, this clonotype turned up many times. This chain connects TRBV12-3 or TRBV12-4 to TRBJ2-1, with TRBD1 identical over 9 bases. The V and J ends lost 5 bases and 6 bases, in that order; junction bases with no gene match: 8. The CDR3 consists of 15 residues. CDR3 DNA: TGTGCCAGCAGTCAAACGGGACAGGGCCCCAATGAGCAGTTCTTC. The encoded protein is CASSQTGQGPNEQFF.

J is TRBJ1-5 and V is TRBV2, with 7 bases identical to TRBD1. There are 17 residues in the CDR3. CDR1 SNHLY and CDR2 FYNNEI come from the germline V gene. The V segment lost 7 bases and the J segment 0 bases; nucleotides outside the gene matches: 12. CDR3 residues: CASTRDSELYSNQPQHF. The CDR3 DNA reads TGTGCCAGCACCCGGGACAGCGAGCTATATAGCAATCAGCCCCAGCATTTT.

This clonotype has a count of ten or more. The chain has TRBV6-2 or TRBV6-3 and TRBJ1-5; maybe TRBD1 (5 bases). The CDR3 is 15 amino acids. The germline V gene encodes CDR1 MNHEY and CDR2 SVGEGT. Trimming took 3 bases from V and 2 from J, leaving 11 bases between them. CDR3 DNA sequence: TGTGCCAGCAGTTATTTTGGCAGGGGCAATCAGCCCCAGCATTTT. This encodes CASSYFGRGNQPQHF.